This T cell receptor beta chain was recorded in a study of cytomegalovirus exposure and HLA in healthy donors. Study findings and constraints: The listing of 150 to 200 TCR beta chains classed them as cytomegalovirus-associated. Follow-up analysis later connected one missense variant in DCLRE1C with trimming of TCR beta V- and J-genes.

As for this clone: Antigen: not known.

PCR primers comprised 60 Vbeta and 13 Jbeta primers. How the authors handled the data: Unique TCR beta chains numbered approximately 80 million in a later analysis, with around 10 million shared. Data came from immunoSEQ multiplex PCR; TCRdb stores just in-frame clones and leaves some out. V and J calls and clone size follow that table, whereas D and trimming were derived from the DNA. The sample has roughly 200,000 clones, approximately 79% seen once. The CDR3 is 15 amino acids. V gave up 1 base and J gave up 7 bases; unmatched junction bases: 4. The germline gives CDR1 SGHNT, CDR2 YENEEA. The sequencing sample was made of PBMCs. This sequence joins TRBV11-3 and TRBJ1-6, with TRBD1 identical over 7 bases. This receptor was identified in a middle-aged woman in good health and CMV-seronegative. The CDR3 DNA sequence: TGTGCCAGCAGCTTAGGGGACAGTCAAAATTCACCCCTCCACTTT. Its translation is CASSLGDSQNSPLHF.